This T cell receptor (beta chain) was retrieved from a study of shared clonotypes between healthy human individuals. Whole-study results and caveats: Sorted-subset samples were not fully sequenced, rarefaction indicated. Blood was the sole source, and tissue repertoires probably differ.

The CDR3 length is 20 residues. Germline CDR1 is SGHNT and CDR2 is YENEEA. Unmatched junction bases numbered 10, after V lost 5 bases and J lost 0 bases. Clones were read by immunoSEQ multiplex PCR, and TCRdb kept only the in-frame ones, dropping some. The repertoire has 900,000 to 1,200,000 clones, around 82% of them found once; the top ten carry roughly 0.57%. A note on this clone: As yet, its antigen is unknown.

The rearrangement joins TRBV11-3 to TRBJ2-2; 15 nucleotides line up with TRBD2. This TCR came from a man in his late teens or twenties in good health. Some clones in this sample may be carry-over from other donors' samples. Sequencing was done on a sample of memory CD4+ T cells from PBMCs. Indicated subset: CD45RA-negative fraction. The CDR3 sequence: CASSLSPGLAGGANTGELFF. The DNA of the CDR3 is TGTGCCAGCAGCCTTAGCCCGGGACTAGCGGGAGGCGCGAACACCGGGGAGCTGTTTTTT.